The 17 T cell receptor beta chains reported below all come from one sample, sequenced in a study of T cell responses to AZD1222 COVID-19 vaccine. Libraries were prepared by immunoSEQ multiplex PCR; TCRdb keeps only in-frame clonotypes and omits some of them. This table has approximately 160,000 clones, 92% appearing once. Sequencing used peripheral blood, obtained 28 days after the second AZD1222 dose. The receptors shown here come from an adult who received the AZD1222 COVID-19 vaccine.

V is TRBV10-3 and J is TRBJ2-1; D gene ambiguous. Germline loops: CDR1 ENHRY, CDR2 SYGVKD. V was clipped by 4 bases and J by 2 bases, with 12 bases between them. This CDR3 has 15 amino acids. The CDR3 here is CAISGTPVTYNEQFF. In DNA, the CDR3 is TGTGCCATCAGTGGGACGCCTGTTACCTACAATGAGCAGTTCTTC.

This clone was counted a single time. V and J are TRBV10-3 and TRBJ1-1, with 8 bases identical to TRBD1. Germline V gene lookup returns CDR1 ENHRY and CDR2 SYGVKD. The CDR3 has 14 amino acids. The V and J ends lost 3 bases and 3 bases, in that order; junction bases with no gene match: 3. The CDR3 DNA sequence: TGTGCCATCAGTGAAGACAGGGGAGACACTGAAGCTTTCTTT. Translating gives CAISEDRGDTEAFF.

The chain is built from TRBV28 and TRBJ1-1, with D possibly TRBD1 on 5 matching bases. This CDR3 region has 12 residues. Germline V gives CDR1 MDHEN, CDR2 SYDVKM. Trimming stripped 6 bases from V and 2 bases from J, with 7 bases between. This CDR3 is CASRGANTEAFF. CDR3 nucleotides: TGTGCCAGCAGAGGGGCTAACACTGAAGCTTTCTTT.

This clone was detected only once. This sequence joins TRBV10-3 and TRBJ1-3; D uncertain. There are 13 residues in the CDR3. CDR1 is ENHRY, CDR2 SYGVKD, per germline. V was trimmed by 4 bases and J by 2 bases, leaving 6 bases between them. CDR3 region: CAISVNTGNTIYF. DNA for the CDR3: TGTGCCATCAGTGTGAACACTGGAAACACCATATATTTT.

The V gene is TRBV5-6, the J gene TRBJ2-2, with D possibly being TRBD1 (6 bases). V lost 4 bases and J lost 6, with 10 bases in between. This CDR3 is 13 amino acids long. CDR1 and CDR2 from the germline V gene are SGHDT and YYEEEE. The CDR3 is CASSTQGPGELFF. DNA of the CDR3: TGTGCCAGCAGCACCCAGGGGCCCGGGGAGCTGTTTTTT.

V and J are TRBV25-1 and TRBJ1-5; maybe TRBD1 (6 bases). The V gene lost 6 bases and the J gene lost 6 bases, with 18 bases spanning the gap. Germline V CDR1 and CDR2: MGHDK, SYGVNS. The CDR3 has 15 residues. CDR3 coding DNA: TGTGCCAGCAGCCCGGGCGGAAGGGGGAGTCAGCCCCAGCATTTT. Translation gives CASSPGGRGSQPQHF.

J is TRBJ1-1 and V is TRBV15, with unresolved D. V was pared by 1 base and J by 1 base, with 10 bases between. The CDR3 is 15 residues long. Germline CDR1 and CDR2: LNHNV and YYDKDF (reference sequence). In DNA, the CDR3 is TGTGCCACCAGCAGAGTAGCCGGATCGAACACTGAAGCTTTCTTT. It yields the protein CATSRVAGSNTEAFF.

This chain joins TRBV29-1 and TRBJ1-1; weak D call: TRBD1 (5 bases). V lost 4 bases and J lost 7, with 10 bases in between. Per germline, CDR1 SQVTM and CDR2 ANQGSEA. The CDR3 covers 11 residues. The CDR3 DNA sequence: TGCAGCGTTGGGGACGGCCATGAAGCTTTCTTT. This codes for CSVGDGHEAFF.

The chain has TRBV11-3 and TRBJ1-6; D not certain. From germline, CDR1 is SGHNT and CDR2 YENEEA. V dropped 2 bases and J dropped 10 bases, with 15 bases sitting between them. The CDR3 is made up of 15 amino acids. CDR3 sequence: CASSLRHLRWSPLHF. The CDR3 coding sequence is TGTGCCAGCAGCTTAAGGCACCTACGGTGGTCACCCCTCCACTTT.

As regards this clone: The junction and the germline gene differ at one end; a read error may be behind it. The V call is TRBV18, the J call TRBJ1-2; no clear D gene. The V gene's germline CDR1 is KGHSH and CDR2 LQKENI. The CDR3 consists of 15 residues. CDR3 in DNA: TGTGCCAGCTCATCACCGGCTACCCCCCACTATGGCTACACCTTC. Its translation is CASSSPATPHYGYTF.

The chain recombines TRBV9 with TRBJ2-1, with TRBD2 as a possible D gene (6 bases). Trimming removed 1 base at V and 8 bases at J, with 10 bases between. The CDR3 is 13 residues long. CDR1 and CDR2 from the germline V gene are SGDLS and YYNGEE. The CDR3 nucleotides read TGTGCCAGCAGCGTAACTAGCCGAGATGAGCAGTTCTTC. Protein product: CASSVTSRDEQFF.

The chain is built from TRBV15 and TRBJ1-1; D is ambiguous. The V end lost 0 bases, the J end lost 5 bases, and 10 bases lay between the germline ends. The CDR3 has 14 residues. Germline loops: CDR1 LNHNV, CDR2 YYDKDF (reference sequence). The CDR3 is CATSRDRAGTEAFF. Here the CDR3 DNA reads TGTGCCACCAGCAGAGATCGGGCGGGAACTGAAGCTTTCTTT.

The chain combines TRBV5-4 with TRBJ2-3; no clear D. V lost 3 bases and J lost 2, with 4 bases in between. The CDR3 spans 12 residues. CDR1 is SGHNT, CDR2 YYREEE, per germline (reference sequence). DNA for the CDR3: TGTGCCAGCAGCTCATACACAGATACGCAGTATTTT. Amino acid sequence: CASSSYTDTQYF.

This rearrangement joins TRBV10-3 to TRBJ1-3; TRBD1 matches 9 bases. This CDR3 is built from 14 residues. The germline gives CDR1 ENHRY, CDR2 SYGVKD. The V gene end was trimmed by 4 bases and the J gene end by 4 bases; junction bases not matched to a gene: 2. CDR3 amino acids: CAISGTGVGNTIYF. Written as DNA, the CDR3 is TGTGCCATCAGTGGGACAGGGGTAGGAAACACCATATATTTT.

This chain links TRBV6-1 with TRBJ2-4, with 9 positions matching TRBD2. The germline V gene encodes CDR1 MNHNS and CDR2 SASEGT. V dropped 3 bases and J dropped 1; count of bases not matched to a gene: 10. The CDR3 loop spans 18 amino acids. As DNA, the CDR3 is TGTGCCAGCAGTGATCGTCTAGCGGGGCCCCCTGCCAAAAACATTCAGTACTTC. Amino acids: CASSDRLAGPPAKNIQYF.

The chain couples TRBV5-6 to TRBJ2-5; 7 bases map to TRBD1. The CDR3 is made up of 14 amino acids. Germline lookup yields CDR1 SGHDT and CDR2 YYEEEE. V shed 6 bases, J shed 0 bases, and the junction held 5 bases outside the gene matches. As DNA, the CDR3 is TGTGCCAGCACTTCCGGGACAGACCAAGAGACCCAGTACTTC. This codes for CASTSGTDQETQYF. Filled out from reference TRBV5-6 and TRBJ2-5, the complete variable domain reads DAGVTQSPTHLIKTRGQQVTLRCSPKSGHDTVSWYQQALGQGPQFIFQYYEEEERQRGNFPDRFSGHQFPNYSSELNVNALLLGDSALYLCASTSGTDQETQYFGPGTRLLVL.

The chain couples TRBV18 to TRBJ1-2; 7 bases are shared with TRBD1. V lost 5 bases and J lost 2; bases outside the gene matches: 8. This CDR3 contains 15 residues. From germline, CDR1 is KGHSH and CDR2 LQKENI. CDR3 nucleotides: TGTGCCAGCTCAGCCGACAGGGTTGGGAACTATGGCTACACCTTC. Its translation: CASSADRVGNYGYTF.